The 17 T cell receptor beta chains given below trace back to one sample, sequenced in a study of shared clonotypes between healthy human individuals. Here immunoSEQ multiplex PCR was the method, and the copy in TCRdb shows in-frame clones only, minus some. This table has a few million clones, around 92% appearing once. The specimen sequenced was naive CD4+ T cells from PBMCs. Subset reported: CD45RA+ positively selected. These receptors originate from a man younger than 30 in good health. Some clones in this sample may be carry-over from other donors' samples.

This chain uses TRBV28 with TRBJ2-2; tentatively, D is TRBD2 (7 bases). Germline V gene sequence: CDR1 MDHEN, CDR2 SYDVKM. Between the trimmed V and J ends, which lost 8 bases and 4 bases, there was a span of 14 bases. CDR3 length equals 14 residues. The CDR3 DNA reads as TGTGCCAGCCTCGTGGGGGGGCCCACCGGGGAGCTGTTTTTT. Its translation is CASLVGGPTGELFF.

The DNA for the CDR3 is TGTGCCAGCAGTTCCGGGACTGCGCAGGCGGGGCAGTACTTC. Translation gives CASSSGTAQAGQYF. The chain recombines TRBV11-2 with TRBJ2-7; tentatively, D is TRBD2 (6 bases). The CDR3 length is 14 residues. Germline loops: CDR1 SGHAT, CDR2 FQNNGV. Trimming removed 6 bases from V and 9 bases from J, with 21 bases in between. Combining the CDR3 with reference TRBV11-2 and TRBJ2-7 gives the whole variable domain EAGVAQSPRYKIIEKRQSVAFWCNPISGHATLYWYQQILGQGPKLLIQFQNNGVVDDSQLPKDRFSAERLKGVDSTLKIQPAKLEDSAVYLCASSSGTAQAGQYFGPGTRLTVT.

The CDR3: CASSYSRLYEQYF. CDR3 DNA: TGTGCCAGCAGTTACAGCAGACTCTACGAGCAGTACTTC. This chain links TRBV6-7 with TRBJ2-7; D unclear. TRBV6-7 is placed among ORFs of uncertain function. The CDR3 runs 13 residues. V was shortened by 2 bases and J by 3 bases, with 8 bases between the two germline ends.

This chain connects TRBV6-1 to TRBJ1-1; unclear D gene. The CDR3 contains 14 residues. V was clipped by 4 bases and J by 0 bases, with 9 bases between them. The germline V gene has CDR1 MNHNS and CDR2 SASEGT. The CDR3 DNA sequence: TGTGCCAGCAGTGGACATCTCATGAACACTGAAGCTTTCTTT. Its translation: CASSGHLMNTEAFF.

The rearrangement uses TRBV7-2 and TRBJ2-6; D unresolved. Between the trimmed V and J ends, which lost 3 bases and 0 bases, there was a span of 6 bases. The germline V gene encodes CDR1 SGHTA and CDR2 FQGNSA. The CDR3 is made up of 15 amino acids. In DNA form, the CDR3 reads TGTGCCAGCAGCTTTCAATCCTCTGGGGCCAACGTCCTGACTTTC. Translated, it gives CASSFQSSGANVLTF. The entire variable domain, with the rest obtained from reference TRBV7-2 and TRBJ2-6, is as follows: GAGVSQSPSNKVTEKGKDVELRCDPISGHTALYWYRQSLGQGLEFLIYFQGNSAPDKSGLPSDRFSAERTGGSVSTLTIQRTQQEDSAVYLCASSFQSSGANVLTFGAGSRLTVL.

The chain employs TRBV2 and TRBJ1-1; D may be TRBD1 (5 bases). The V end lost 6 bases, the J end lost 3 bases, and 23 bases lay between the germline ends. This CDR3 region has 17 residues. Germline V gene data show CDR1 as SNHLY and CDR2 as FYNNEI. CDR3 residues: CASSRRGREDSDTEAFF. In nucleotides, the CDR3 is TGTGCCAGCAGCAGGCGGGGCAGGGAGGATAGTGACACTGAAGCTTTCTTT.

The sample holds one count of this clone. The V gene is TRBV15, the J gene TRBJ1-1; D unresolved. The CDR3 totals 15 residues. V lost 5 bases, J lost 1 base, and 14 bases lay in between. Per germline, CDR1 LNHNV and CDR2 YYDKDF (reference sequence). The CDR3 loop reads CATSGPRIGNTEAFF. CDR3 sequence (DNA): TGTGCCACCAGCGGACCCCGCATTGGGAACACTGAAGCTTTCTTT.

The chain combines TRBV7-2 with TRBJ1-2; D is perhaps TRBD1 (5 bases). Per the germline V gene, CDR1 is SGHTA and CDR2 is FQGNSA. This CDR3 comprises 13 residues. Trimming stripped 1 base from V and 8 bases from J, with 11 bases between. The CDR3 DNA is TGTGCCAGCAGCTTAGGAGGGGCCTGGGGCTACACCTTC. Protein product: CASSLGGAWGYTF.

The chain employs TRBV28 and TRBJ1-2; 10 bases match TRBD1. The CDR3 is 16 residues long. The germline gives CDR1 MDHEN, CDR2 SYDVKM. V lost 3 bases to trimming and J lost 9 bases; unmatched junction nucleotides: 13. The CDR3 DNA follows: TGTGCCAGCAGTTTTGGGACAGGGGCCTCGAGGGGAAGCTACACCTTC. Translating gives CASSFGTGASRGSYTF.

This clone was picked up one time. The gene calls are TRBV7-2 and TRBJ2-5; possibly TRBD1 for D (5 bases). The germline V and J ends were trimmed by 5 bases and 5 bases, with 18 bases remaining between them. This CDR3 region has 15 residues. Germline V CDR1 and CDR2: SGHTA, FQGNSA. The CDR3, as DNA: TGTGCCAGCAGCCAAAACAGGCTTTCCAGGGAGACCCAGTACTTC. Its protein is CASSQNRLSRETQYF.

This clone occurred once. The rearrangement uses TRBV27 and TRBJ1-6; the D is unclear. V was pared by 6 bases and J by 6 bases, with 12 bases between. The CDR3 has 14 residues. The germline V gene has CDR1 MNHEY and CDR2 SMNVEV (reference sequence). CDR3 sequence: CASSLGRANSPLHF. DNA of the CDR3: TGTGCCAGCAGCCTAGGGAGGGCTAATTCACCCCTCCACTTT.

The CDR3 sequence is CASRPRQGSGQYF. The CDR3 nucleotides are TGTGCCAGCAGGCCCCGACAGGGGTCGGGGCAGTACTTC. The V call is TRBV6-5, the J call TRBJ2-7; 8 bases fit TRBD1. Germline CDR1 reads MNHEY; CDR2 reads SVGAGI. This CDR3 has 13 amino acids. V lost 6 bases and J lost 9; bases outside the gene matches: 10.

As for this clone: At the DNA level, this CDR3 is encoded by other sequences in the same sample as well. The V call is TRBV9, the J call TRBJ2-3; D is possibly TRBD2 (5 bases). The length of the CDR3 is 14 residues. Trimming pared 1 base from V and 4 bases from J, leaving 10 bases between. Germline V gene data show CDR1 as SGDLS and CDR2 as YYNGEE. DNA of the CDR3: TGTGCCAGCAGCGTAAGGCTAGCCCCAGATACGCAGTATTTT. This encodes CASSVRLAPDTQYF.

The chain employs TRBV28 and TRBJ2-7, with D possibly matching TRBD2 (6 bases). CDR3 length: 14 residues. The V gene lost 6 bases and the J gene lost 3 bases, with 15 bases spanning the gap. Germline CDR1 is MDHEN and CDR2 is SYDVKM. The CDR3 is CASSTVGGIYEQYF. The CDR3 DNA follows: TGTGCCAGCAGCACGGTGGGGGGAATCTACGAGCAGTACTTC.

This clone was seen only once. The chain joins TRBV29-1 to TRBJ1-4; unclear D gene. V was shortened by 3 bases and J by 1 base, with 9 bases between the two germline ends. Germline assignment: CDR1 SQVTM and CDR2 ANQGSEA. This CDR3 has 14 amino acids. This chain's CDR3 is CSVETYRTNEKLFF. The CDR3 coding sequence is TGCAGCGTTGAGACGTACAGAACTAATGAAAAACTGTTTTTT.

The J gene is TRBJ2-7, the V gene TRBV18; the D gene is possibly TRBD1 (6 bases). This CDR3 spans 15 amino acids. The V end lost 2 bases, the J end lost 8 bases, and 19 bases lay between the germline ends. Germline V gene sequence: CDR1 KGHSH, CDR2 LQKENI. The DNA for the CDR3 is TGTGCCAGCTCACCAAGCTTTGGCAGGGGAAGTCAGCAGTACTTC. Residues: CASSPSFGRGSQQYF.

The chain recombines TRBV7-9 with TRBJ2-5; TRBD2 matches 12 bases. Per germline, CDR1 SEHNR and CDR2 FQNEAQ (reference sequence). The length of the CDR3 is 15 residues. Unmatched junction bases numbered 7, after V lost 9 bases and J lost 2 bases. The CDR3 loop is CASQRLAGVQETQYF. CDR3 nucleotides: TGTGCCAGTCAACGACTAGCGGGAGTACAAGAGACCCAGTACTTC.